This T cell receptor beta chain appears in the sequencing data of a study of OX40 agonist ivuxolimab in advanced cancers. Study overall: People who had prior anti-PD-1, anti-PD-L1 or anti-CTLA-4 therapy could take part, and roughly 44% had some.

Study-level results: At 0.1 to 3.0 mg/kg, clonal expansion of CD4+ and CD8+ blood T cells had occurred by week 6.

V gave up 5 bases and J gave up 1 base; unmatched junction bases: 7. Germline V gene sequence: CDR1 SGHNT, CDR2 YENEEA. CDR3 length equals 16 residues. TCRdb's copy holds only in-frame clones and misses some; the assay was immunoSEQ multiplex PCR. The table records over 20,000 clones, 76% of them present only once. Notes on this clone: Its cognate antigen is unknown.

The receptor was derived from an adult with an advanced solid tumor such as melanoma, head and neck, liver or kidney cancer. Source: CD4+ or CD8+ T cells sorted from blood, taken in a trial of the OX40 agonist ivuxolimab. The chain is built from TRBV11-3 and TRBJ2-2; 7 nucleotides line up with TRBD1. CDR3 DNA: TGTGCCAGCAGCGCAACAGGGGAATTGAACACCGGGGAGCTGTTTTTT. It yields the protein CASSATGELNTGELFF.